The 29 T cell receptor beta chains below all came from one sample that was sequenced in a study of blood T cell repertoires in COVID-19. Sequencing was performed with immunoSEQ multiplex PCR; in TCRdb, only in-frame clones are kept and a portion is missing. This table holds more than 110,000 clones, roughly three quarters found once. The sample taken for sequencing was PBMCs or T cells enriched from blood (not recorded which). These receptors were obtained from a woman aged 45-59 years who had recovered from COVID-19.

For the CDR3, the DNA is TGTGCCAGCAGTGATTCAAATTCCGGGACAGGGAATGAAAAACTGTTTTTT. Protein: CASSDSNSGTGNEKLFF. The V and J genes are TRBV2 and TRBJ1-4, with 9 bases that match TRBD1. V trimming: 3 bases; J trimming: 5 bases; junction bases outside the gene matches: 10. Germline V gene data show CDR1 as SNHLY and CDR2 as FYNNEI. CDR3 length: 17 amino acids.

The J gene is TRBJ1-5, the V gene TRBV6-5; possible D gene TRBD1, 6 bases. Trimming stripped 8 bases from V and 4 bases from J, with 12 bases between. CDR3 length equals 13 residues. CDR1 is MNHEY and CDR2 is SVGAGI in the germline V gene. CDR3: CASGRDTNQPQHF. The CDR3 DNA reads as TGTGCCAGCGGCCGGGACACTAATCAGCCCCAGCATTTT.

This clone has more than one count but fewer than ten. This chain connects TRBV7-9 to TRBJ1-1; tentatively, D is TRBD1 (6 bases). This CDR3 has 14 amino acids. Between the trimmed V and J ends, which lost 3 bases and 2 bases, there was a span of 10 bases. CDR1 is SEHNR, CDR2 FQNEAQ, per germline (reference sequence). The CDR3 nucleotides read TGTGCCAGCAGCTTGATACAGGGAAACACTGAAGCTTTCTTT. This codes for CASSLIQGNTEAFF.

The chain recombines TRBV5-8 with TRBJ2-5; a possible D gene is TRBD2 (5 bases). Germline V gene sequence: CDR1 SGHTS, CDR2 YDEGEE. The CDR3 length is 14 residues. V was shortened by 4 bases and J by 3 bases, with 13 bases between the two germline ends. This CDR3 is CASSRRGQKETQYF. As DNA, the CDR3 is TGTGCCAGCAGCCGCCGAGGGCAGAAAGAGACCCAGTACTTC.

V is TRBV7-9 and J is TRBJ1-5; 9 nucleotides align to TRBD1. V shed 4 bases, J shed 0 bases, and the junction held 10 bases outside the gene matches. The CDR3 consists of 18 residues. Looked up from germline, CDR1 is SEHNR and CDR2 is FQNEAQ (reference sequence). The CDR3 spells CASSSRDRDPFSNQPQHF. The CDR3 DNA reads TGTGCCAGCAGCTCCCGGGACAGGGACCCTTTTAGCAATCAGCCCCAGCATTTT.

V usage is TRBV5-6 and J usage is TRBJ1-6; perhaps TRBD1 as D (6 bases). CDR1 SGHDT and CDR2 YYEEEE come from the germline V gene. With 2 bases removed from V and 6 bases from J, the gap between germline ends came to 12 bases. This CDR3 is 15 amino acids long. The chain's CDR3 is CASSFPGHFNSPLHF. CDR3 bases: TGTGCCAGCAGCTTCCCGGGACATTTTAATTCACCCCTCCACTTT.

This chain links TRBV28 with TRBJ1-2; D might be TRBD1 (6 bases). The CDR3 extends over 12 amino acids. From germline, CDR1 is MDHEN and CDR2 SYDVKM. The V end was cut by 8 bases, the J end by 4 bases, with 11 bases between. CDR3 nucleotides: TGTGCCAGCCGAGGACAGACCTATGGCTACACCTTC. Its protein is CASRGQTYGYTF.

V and J are TRBV6-5 and TRBJ2-7, with 11 positions matching TRBD1. CDR1 MNHEY and CDR2 SVGAGI come from the germline V gene. Trimming cost V 0 bases and J 4 bases; bases outside gene matches: 5. The CDR3 contains 16 residues. The CDR3 sequence: CASSYSPGTGGYEQYF. CDR3 coding DNA: TGTGCCAGCAGTTACTCACCCGGGACAGGGGGGTACGAGCAGTACTTC.

The gene calls are TRBV7-6 and TRBJ1-4, with 10 bases lining up with TRBD1. Germline trimming cut 5 bases from V and 3 bases from J; bases unmatched to any gene: 12. The germline CDR1 and CDR2 sequences are SGHVS and FNYEAQ. The CDR3 spans 18 residues. CDR3 amino acids: CASSPGQGVAFANEKLFF. CDR3 DNA: TGTGCCAGCAGCCCCGGACAGGGGGTCGCGTTTGCTAATGAAAAACTGTTTTTT.

This clone appeared a few times. The chain employs TRBV5-4 and TRBJ1-5, with 7 bases fitting TRBD1. V lost 4 bases and J lost 2; bases outside the gene matches: 3. Germline CDR1 is SGHNT and CDR2 is YYREEE (reference sequence). This CDR3 comprises 14 residues. The CDR3 is CASSQDRGNQPQHF. The DNA for the CDR3 is TGTGCCAGCAGCCAAGACAGGGGCAATCAGCCCCAGCATTTT.

CDR3 region: CASSFGQAYEQYF. The CDR3 DNA is TGTGCCAGCAGCTTCGGACAGGCGTACGAGCAGTACTTC. The rearrangement links TRBV5-4 to TRBJ2-7, with TRBD1 identical over 7 bases. Germline CDR1 reads SGHNT; CDR2 reads YYREEE (reference sequence). V shed 2 bases, J shed 4 bases, and the junction held 3 bases outside the gene matches. This CDR3 comprises 13 residues.

This rearrangement joins TRBV6-1 to TRBJ1-2; D is possibly TRBD1 (6 bases). This CDR3 is built from 14 residues. Germline CDR1 reads MNHNS; CDR2 reads SASEGT. The ends were cut back, 0 bases at V and 7 bases at J, with 12 bases in the middle. The CDR3 region is CASSEAQGLVGYTF. As DNA, the CDR3 is TGTGCCAGCAGTGAAGCGCAGGGGTTGGTTGGCTACACCTTC.

The rearrangement joins TRBV5-4 to TRBJ1-2, with a weak D call TRBD1 (6 bases). The CDR3 length is 14 residues. Trimming left V 5 bases short and J 0 bases short, with 11 bases between. From germline, CDR1 is SGHNT and CDR2 YYREEE (reference sequence). DNA of the CDR3: TGTGCCAGCAGGGCTCCAGGGGCTAACTATGGCTACACCTTC. Protein sequence: CASRAPGANYGYTF.

The CDR3 loop reads CASSPTGGQGYTF. DNA for the CDR3: TGTGCCAGCAGTCCTACAGGGGGGCAGGGCTACACCTTC. J is TRBJ1-2 and V is TRBV28; 8 bases align to TRBD1. This CDR3 spans 13 amino acids. Unmatched junction bases numbered 7, after V lost 5 bases and J lost 8 bases. Germline V gene sequence: CDR1 MDHEN, CDR2 SYDVKM.

This chain connects TRBV7-9 to TRBJ1-1; 9 bases agree with TRBD1. The CDR3 runs to 17 residues. The V and J ends lost 5 bases and 4 bases, in that order; junction bases with no gene match: 14. Germline CDR1 and CDR2: SEHNR and FQNEAQ (reference sequence). This chain's CDR3 is CASSRRGQGKGSTEAFF. The DNA of the CDR3 is TGTGCCAGCAGCCGCCGGGGACAGGGAAAGGGGAGCACTGAAGCTTTCTTT.

On this clone itself: One end of the junction is discordant with germline, which a read error may explain. The chain carries TRBV30 and TRBJ2-3, with D possibly matching TRBD1 (5 bases). This CDR3 spans 13 amino acids. Germline loops: CDR1 GTSNPN, CDR2 SVGIG (reference sequence). In DNA, the CDR3 is TGTGCCTGGAGTAGGGGCTCCACACATACGCAGTATTTT. It yields the protein CAWSRGSTHTQYF.

The chain links TRBV27 to TRBJ2-2, with D unclear. The CDR3 loop spans 13 amino acids. The germline V and J ends were trimmed by 5 bases and 7 bases, with 11 bases remaining between them. The germline V gene encodes CDR1 MNHEY and CDR2 SMNVEV (reference sequence). In DNA, the CDR3 is TGTGCCAGCAGTCCCCGGCCGGGCGGGGAGCTGTTTTTT. Protein: CASSPRPGGELFF.

This clone was found once. The rearrangement uses TRBV10-3 and TRBJ1-1; no reliable D call. Trimming took 0 bases from V and 0 from J, leaving 8 bases between them. The CDR3 spans 15 residues. The germline gives CDR1 ENHRY, CDR2 SYGVKD. CDR3 region: CAISESYGMNTEAFF. DNA for the CDR3: TGTGCCATCAGTGAGTCTTACGGTATGAACACTGAAGCTTTCTTT.

The gene calls are TRBV28 and TRBJ2-7; D not certain. The germline V gene has CDR1 MDHEN and CDR2 SYDVKM. With 5 bases removed from V and 2 bases from J, the gap between germline ends came to 13 bases. CDR3 size: 14 residues. CDR3 amino acids: CASSTPGLTYEQYF. The CDR3 nucleotides are TGTGCCAGCAGTACTCCGGGTCTTACCTACGAGCAGTACTTC.

This sequence joins TRBV5-1 and TRBJ1-4; tentatively, D is TRBD1 (6 bases). Germline CDR1 reads SGHRS; CDR2 reads YFSETQ. The CDR3 consists of 17 residues. V dropped 4 bases and J dropped 3 bases, with 19 bases sitting between them. CDR3 sequence: CASSDPGSGGSNEKLFF. CDR3 nucleotide sequence: TGCGCCAGCAGCGATCCCGGTTCGGGGGGCTCTAATGAAAAACTGTTTTTT.

The rearrangement links TRBV19 to TRBJ2-1, with 9 bases fitting TRBD1. Looked up from germline, CDR1 is LNHDA and CDR2 is SQIVND (reference sequence). J gave up 8 bases and V 4 bases, and 12 bases lay outside the gene matches. The CDR3 runs 16 residues. As DNA, the CDR3 is TGTGCCAGTAGTACCTTACAGGGGGCCGGGGAGGATGAGCAGTTCTTC. This gives the protein CASSTLQGAGEDEQFF. The complete variable domain, with remaining parts taken from reference TRBV19 and TRBJ2-1, reads DGGITQSPKYLFRKEGQNVTLSCEQNLNHDAMYWYRQDPGQGLRLIYYSQIVNDFQKGDIAEGYSVSREKKESFPLTVTSAQKNPTAFYLCASSTLQGAGEDEQFFGPGTRLTVL.

The chain uses TRBV9 and TRBJ1-1, with D possibly being TRBD1 (5 bases). Germline CDR1 SGDLS, CDR2 YYNGEE. The CDR3 runs 14 residues. V lost 0 bases and J 1 base, leaving 7 bases between the germline ends. The CDR3 coding sequence is TGTGCCAGCAGCGTAGGGGGCAGGAACACTGAAGCTTTCTTT. Translation: CASSVGGRNTEAFF.

The chain links TRBV3-1 (or the pseudogene TRBV3-2) to TRBJ1-5; no definite D call. The ends were cut back, 3 bases at V and 9 bases at J, with 12 bases in the middle. Germline CDR1 LGHDT, CDR2 YNNKEL (reference sequence). This CDR3 comprises 13 residues. In DNA form, the CDR3 reads TGTGCCAGCAGCCATGCCGGACGGGGGCCCCAGCATTTT. It yields the protein CASSHAGRGPQHF.

Remarks on this clone: A junction boundary mismatches the germline segment, possibly from a read error. The V gene is TRBV2, the J gene TRBJ2-1; 7 bases line up with TRBD2. CDR1 is SNHLY and CDR2 is FYNNEI in the germline V gene. The CDR3 has 16 amino acids. The CDR3 nucleotides read TGTGCCAGCAGCGAAGGGCTAGCGGCCTCCTACAATGAGCAGTTCTTC. Residues: CASSEGLAASYNEQFF.

This chain joins TRBV9 and TRBJ1-2; weak D call: TRBD1 (6 bases). The germline gives CDR1 SGDLS, CDR2 YYNGEE. Deletions cut 8 bases from V and 5 bases from J, with 13 bases between. The CDR3 extends over 12 amino acids. CDR3 DNA sequence: TGTGCCAGTGGGACATGGGGGTATGGCTACACCTTC. Its protein product is CASGTWGYGYTF.

As regards this clone: This same CDR3 is encoded by further DNA sequences in the sample. This sequence joins TRBV5-1 and TRBJ1-1, with TRBD1 matching 7 bases. The CDR3 contains 14 residues. From germline, CDR1 is SGHRS and CDR2 YFSETQ. Germline trimming cut 4 bases from V and 1 base from J; bases unmatched to any gene: 4. Written as DNA, the CDR3 is TGCGCCAGCAGCCGGGACAGATCGAACACTGAAGCTTTCTTT. It encodes CASSRDRSNTEAFF.

The chain is built from TRBV4-1 and TRBJ2-5; 10 positions match TRBD2. Per germline, CDR1 MGHRA and CDR2 YSYEKL. The V and J ends lost 0 bases and 4 bases, in that order; junction bases with no gene match: 5. The CDR3 length is 16 residues. For the CDR3, the DNA is TGCGCCAGCAGCCAAGATGTAGCGGGGGGCGGAGAGACCCAGTACTTC. Its translation: CASSQDVAGGGETQYF.

This chain connects TRBV4-2 to TRBJ2-3; 9 positions match TRBD1. This CDR3 is 16 amino acids long. The V and J ends lost 2 bases and 3 bases, in that order; junction bases with no gene match: 6. Germline CDR1 is LGHNA and CDR2 is YNFKEQ. The chain's CDR3 is CASSQQQGARTDTQYF. CDR3 nucleotides: TGTGCCAGCAGCCAACAACAGGGGGCGCGGACAGATACGCAGTATTTT.

V and J are TRBV5-1 and TRBJ2-1; possibly TRBD1 for D (5 bases). From germline, CDR1 is SGHRS and CDR2 YFSETQ. The CDR3 consists of 13 residues. V was trimmed by 0 bases and J by 9 bases, leaving 10 bases between them. CDR3 sequence reads: CASSLETVPEQFF. In DNA form, the CDR3 reads TGCGCCAGCAGCTTGGAGACAGTTCCTGAGCAGTTCTTC.